Below, one T cell receptor (beta chain) is given with its context. These data originate in a study of T cell responses to AZD1222 COVID-19 vaccine. Germline CDR1 and CDR2: SGHDN and FVKESK. Trimming left V 4 bases short and J 5 bases short, with 9 bases between. The CDR3 extends over 13 amino acids. Repertoires were generated with immunoSEQ multiplex PCR, while TCRdb's copy carries only in-frame clones and drops some. The sample holds 120,000 or so clones; 75% to 90% are singletons and the top ten take approximately 8.5%. The sample consisted of peripheral blood, taken on day 0 of AZD1222 vaccination. The source of this sequence is an adult in good health. The chain joins TRBV14 to TRBJ1-5, with a possible D match to TRBD1 (5 bases). Here the CDR3 DNA reads TGTGCCAGCAGCCCAGGGCCCGATCAGCCCCAGCATTTT. It encodes CASSPGPDQPQHF.